Listed here are 20 T cell receptor beta chains from one sample, sequenced in a study of cytomegalovirus exposure and HLA in healthy donors (dated by TCRdb to 2016 to 2017). The library was prepared using the immunoSEQ multiplex PCR assay. For the multiplex PCR, a mixture combining 60 forward primers for TCR Vbeta segments and 13 reverse primers for TCR Jbeta segments was used. TCRdb took this table from immuneACCESS and kept in-frame rearrangements with V and J called. Such tables lack part of the clones; where checked against another copy, unresolved V genes explain under half of the gap, and the rest is unexplained. Here the sample has approximately 89,000 clones; around 76% occur a single time. The ten most abundant clones make up about 9.4% of the sample. Sequenced input: PBMCs. Receptors originate from a man aged 25 to 40 in good health and CMV-seropositive.

The chain links TRBV10-3 to TRBJ1-2; 10 bases are a match to TRBD1. CDR1 and CDR2 from the germline V gene are ENHRY and SYGVKD. V was pared by 8 bases and J by 7 bases, with 4 bases of the junction left unmatched. The CDR3 loop spans 12 amino acids. The CDR3 DNA reads TGTGCCATCGTGGGGACAGGGGTTGGCTACACCTTC. Its translation is CAIVGTGVGYTF.

The chain employs TRBV6-4 and TRBJ2-3; 9 positions agree with TRBD2. The germline V gene encodes CDR1 MRHNA and CDR2 SNTAGT. This CDR3 region has 16 residues. Trimming removed 3 bases from V and 1 base from J; junction bases left unmatched: 5. CDR3 loop: CASSERASGGTDTQYF. Here the CDR3 DNA reads TGTGCCAGCAGTGAGAGGGCTAGCGGGGGCACAGATACGCAGTATTTT.

This chain connects TRBV4-2 to TRBJ2-5, with 8 bases lining up with TRBD2. The V gene's germline CDR1 is LGHNA and CDR2 YNFKEQ. There are 15 residues in the CDR3. J was trimmed by 5 bases and V by 0 bases; bases with no gene match: 5. The CDR3 spells CASSQERGGGETQYF. In DNA, the CDR3 is TGTGCCAGCAGCCAAGAACGGGGGGGCGGTGAGACCCAGTACTTC.

The chain employs TRBV5-1 and TRBJ1-3, with D uncertain. Trimming removed 2 bases from V and 5 bases from J, with 5 bases in between. The CDR3 is 12 amino acids. Germline CDR1 reads SGHRS; CDR2 reads YFSETQ. CDR3 amino acids: CASSLDRNTIYF. Here the CDR3 DNA reads TGCGCCAGCAGCTTAGACAGAAACACCATATATTTT.

This CDR3 is CAWSAEGWGNQPQHF. The CDR3 DNA sequence: TGTGCCTGGAGTGCGGAGGGTTGGGGCAATCAGCCCCAGCATTTT. The chain employs TRBV30 and TRBJ1-5; D is unresolved. The V and J ends lost 1 base and 2 bases respectively, with 12 bases between them. Germline V gene data show CDR1 as GTSNPN and CDR2 as SVGIG (reference sequence). This CDR3 is built from 15 residues.

The CDR3 DNA reads TGCGCCAGCACGGGGATTGACGGAAACTACAATGAGCAGTTCTTC. Its translation is CASTGIDGNYNEQFF. The genes are TRBV10-2 and TRBJ2-1; D is possibly TRBD2 (5 bases). Germline CDR1 is WSHSY and CDR2 is SAAADI. This CDR3 spans 15 amino acids. Between the trimmed V and J ends, which lost 7 bases and 3 bases, there was a span of 16 bases.

This clone was picked up a small number of times. V gene TRBV5-6 combines with J gene TRBJ2-3; D may be TRBD2 (6 bases). This CDR3 spans 13 amino acids. CDR1 is SGHDT and CDR2 is YYEEEE in the germline V gene. Trimming cost V 5 bases and J 10 bases, with 17 bases left between them. For the CDR3, the DNA is TGTGCCAGCAGACCGGGGACTGCTGCCTCGCAGTATTTT. Its protein product is CASRPGTAASQYF.

This chain links TRBV4-2 with TRBJ2-5, with 7 bases aligning to TRBD1. The end of the DNA aligns better with TRBJ2-7, so the J call may be wrong. The CDR3 is 17 residues long. Germline V gene data show CDR1 as LGHNA and CDR2 as YNFKEQ. The chain's CDR3 is CASSQDRGSSSGYEQYF. The CDR3 DNA is TGTGCCAGCAGCCAAGACAGGGGGTCGTCGTCCGGGTACGAGCAGTACTTC.

The CDR3 bases are TGTGCCAGCAGTTACTCGCCGGGACAGTCGAATTCACCCCTCCACTTT. Amino acid sequence: CASSYSPGQSNSPLHF. This chain joins TRBV6-5 and TRBJ1-6; 7 bases line up with TRBD1. The CDR3 length is 16 residues. The germline V gene has CDR1 MNHEY and CDR2 SVGAGI. J lost 7 bases, V lost 0 bases, and 6 bases had no gene match.

The chain is built from TRBV11-3 and TRBJ2-7, with D unresolved. Germline-derived CDR1 and CDR2 are SGHNT and YENEEA. There are 15 residues in the CDR3. V lost 1 base and J 0 bases, leaving 10 bases between the germline ends. CDR3: CASSLGPVSSYEQYF. The CDR3, as DNA: TGTGCCAGCAGCTTAGGGCCAGTCTCCTCCTACGAGCAGTACTTC.

This clone appeared a single time. V usage is TRBV7-8 and J usage is TRBJ1-4; 7 bases match TRBD1. V lost 6 bases to trimming and J lost 8 bases; unmatched junction nucleotides: 9. The CDR3 is 14 residues long. Germline V gene sequence: CDR1 SGHVS, CDR2 FQNEAQ. CDR3 protein: CASRPDTTGEKLFF. CDR3 in DNA: TGTGCCAGCAGACCGGACACGACAGGGGAAAAACTGTTTTTT.

The CDR3 protein is CASSPGGSNQPQHF. The CDR3 DNA reads as TGTGCCAGCAGCCCCGGGGGGAGCAATCAGCCCCAGCATTTT. The chain has TRBV6-6 and TRBJ1-5; TRBD1 is a possible D gene (5 bases). The CDR3 spans 14 residues. The germline V and J ends were trimmed by 6 bases and 1 base, with 10 bases remaining between them. CDR1 and CDR2 from the germline V gene are MNHNY and SVGAGI (reference sequence).

The chain recombines TRBV6-5 with TRBJ2-1, with TRBD2 matching 7 bases. The V segment lost 8 bases and the J segment 9 bases; nucleotides outside the gene matches: 10. The CDR3 extends over 13 amino acids. From germline, CDR1 is MNHEY and CDR2 SVGAGI. The CDR3 coding sequence is TGTGCCAGCGGAGCGGGACTCCTCGGTGAGCAGTTCTTC. The encoded protein is CASGAGLLGEQFF.

This clone was detected a few times. V and J are TRBV7-9 and TRBJ2-7, with 10 positions matching TRBD2. CDR3 length: 15 amino acids. The germline CDR1 and CDR2 sequences are SEHNR and FQNEAQ (reference sequence). J gave up 2 bases and V 3 bases, and 4 bases lay outside the gene matches. The CDR3 is CASSFERGGPYEQYF. The CDR3 DNA reads as TGTGCCAGCAGCTTCGAGCGGGGGGGCCCCTACGAGCAGTACTTC. The whole variable domain, remainder taken from reference TRBV7-9 and TRBJ2-7, is DTGVSQNPRHKITKRGQNVTFRCDPISEHNRLYWYRQTLGQGPEFLTYFQNEAQLEKSRLLSDRFSAERPKGSFSTLEIQRTEQGDSAMYLCASSFERGGPYEQYFGPGTRLTVT.

The J gene is TRBJ1-5, the V gene TRBV19, with D possibly TRBD1 on 5 matching bases. The germline gives CDR1 LNHDA, CDR2 SQIVND (reference sequence). The CDR3 spans 14 residues. V was pared by 3 bases and J by 6 bases, with 12 bases between. The CDR3 loop reads CASSMRQGRQPQHF. The CDR3 DNA sequence: TGTGCCAGTAGTATGCGGCAGGGTCGTCAGCCCCAGCATTTT.

The rearrangement links TRBV19 to TRBJ2-2; TRBD1 agrees at 7 bases. V dropped 3 bases and J dropped 4; count of bases not matched to a gene: 5. This CDR3 has 15 residues. Germline CDR1 reads LNHDA; CDR2 reads SQIVND (reference sequence). The DNA of the CDR3 is TGTGCCAGTAGTATCCCGGGACAGCCCACCGGGGAGCTGTTTTTT. It encodes CASSIPGQPTGELFF.

V and J are TRBV30 and TRBJ1-2; D might be TRBD1 (5 bases). Trimming shortened V by 2 bases and J by 4 bases, and 8 bases separated the two germline ends. Germline V gene sequence: CDR1 GTSNPN, CDR2 SVGIG (reference sequence). The CDR3 is made up of 12 amino acids. CDR3 nucleotides: TGTGCCTGGAGTCGGGGGTTCTATGGCTACACCTTC. This translates into CAWSRGFYGYTF.

The chain employs TRBV29-1 and TRBJ2-3, with 8 bases lining up with TRBD2. Germline assignment: CDR1 SQVTM and CDR2 ANQGSEA. The CDR3 is made up of 17 amino acids. V lost 6 bases, J lost 2 bases, and 16 bases stayed unmatched. For the CDR3, the DNA is TGCAGCGTGGGGGGGGGTAGCGGGACATCACACACAGATACGCAGTATTTT. Residues: CSVGGGSGTSHTDTQYF.

This rearrangement joins TRBV19 to TRBJ2-7, with TRBD2 matching 8 bases. Unmatched junction bases numbered 13, after V lost 5 bases and J lost 7 bases. The germline V gene encodes CDR1 LNHDA and CDR2 SQIVND (reference sequence). This CDR3 contains 15 residues. The CDR3 nucleotides are TGTGCCAGTAGTCCCCCGGGACTAGGATTAGGGGAGCAGTACTTC. Protein sequence: CASSPPGLGLGEQYF.

As for this clone: Other nucleotide sequences from this sample produce the same CDR3. J is TRBJ1-6 and V is TRBV2, with TRBD1 as a possible D gene (6 bases). Germline loops: CDR1 SNHLY, CDR2 FYNNEI. The CDR3 is made up of 16 amino acids. Trimming cost V 6 bases and J 9 bases, with 21 bases left between them. CDR3 amino acids: CASSGPWTATGSPLHF. In nucleotides, the CDR3 is TGTGCCAGCAGCGGTCCTTGGACAGCCACGGGTTCACCCCTCCACTTT.